What follows are 25 T cell receptor beta chains derived from one specimen sequenced in a study of blood T cell repertoires in COVID-19. Some clones are missing from TCRdb's copy, which holds only in-frame ones; the method was immunoSEQ multiplex PCR. The sample lists 150,000 to 200,000 clones, roughly 89% occurring once. Sequenced: peripheral blood. The receptors were sampled from a woman between 65 and 79 years old with COVID-19, enrolled during active disease.

The rearrangement uses TRBV5-6 and TRBJ1-5; 9 nucleotides match TRBD1. The germline gives CDR1 SGHDT, CDR2 YYEEEE. Trimming cost V 3 bases and J 3 bases; bases outside gene matches: 4. The CDR3 length is 15 residues. CDR3 loop: CASSSGQGNNQPQHF. The CDR3 region has the DNA TGTGCCAGCAGCTCGGGACAGGGCAACAATCAGCCCCAGCATTTT.

The chain has TRBV7-2 and TRBJ2-7; TRBD2 matches at 10 bases. The ends lost 2 bases at V and 3 bases at J; junction bases unmatched: 4. Germline values: CDR1 SGHTA, CDR2 FQGNSA. The CDR3 spans 15 residues. The CDR3, as DNA: TGTGCCAGCAGCTTATTCACTAGCGGGAACTACGAGCAGTACTTC. Translated, it gives CASSLFTSGNYEQYF.

The rearrangement links TRBV7-2 to TRBJ1-2, with D maybe TRBD1 (5 bases). Germline-derived CDR1 and CDR2 are SGHTA and FQGNSA. V lost 2 bases and J 8 bases, leaving 18 bases between the germline ends. CDR3 length: 15 amino acids. The CDR3 sequence is CASSLTQTASTGYTF. Written as DNA, the CDR3 is TGTGCCAGCAGCTTAACTCAGACAGCTTCGACCGGCTACACCTTC.

This clone was seen only once. The rearrangement joins TRBV6-5 to TRBJ2-7; 8 nucleotides match TRBD2. After removal of 3 bases from V and 0 bases from J, the junction contained 4 bases not matched to a gene. This CDR3 is built from 15 residues. Germline CDR1 and CDR2: MNHEY and SVGAGI. CDR3 region: CASSYSGGISYEQYF. The CDR3 nucleotides read TGTGCCAGCAGTTATTCGGGGGGGATCTCCTACGAGCAGTACTTC.

A single count supports this clone. The chain recombines TRBV15 with TRBJ2-3, with 8 positions matching TRBD2. With 1 base clipped from V and 4 bases from J, the junction kept 7 bases outside the gene matches. Germline-derived CDR1 and CDR2 are LNHNV and YYDKDF (reference sequence). The CDR3 covers 16 residues. The CDR3 here is CATSRAAGGPPDTQYF. The CDR3 DNA is TGTGCCACCAGCAGAGCGGCGGGAGGCCCACCAGATACGCAGTATTTT.

The rearrangement joins TRBV13 to TRBJ1-1; the D is unclear. The CDR3 loop spans 12 amino acids. The V gene lost 2 bases and the J gene lost 11 bases, with 12 bases spanning the gap. Germline CDR1 is PRHDT and CDR2 is FYEKMQ (reference sequence). The CDR3 coding sequence is TGTGCCAGCAGCTTATCGCCCTCTGGCGCTTTCTTT. It codes for CASSLSPSGAFF.

The V and J genes are TRBV19 and TRBJ2-7; D call uncertain. Deletions cut 7 bases from V and 1 base from J, with 11 bases between. Per germline, CDR1 LNHDA and CDR2 SQIVND (reference sequence). The CDR3 extends over 13 amino acids. The DNA of the CDR3 is TGTGCCAGTAAAGCCCACAGTTCCTACGAGCAGTACTTC. Its translation: CASKAHSSYEQYF.

V is TRBV30 and J is TRBJ2-5; 7 bases align to TRBD2. V lost 4 bases and J lost 4; bases outside the gene matches: 9. Germline V gene data show CDR1 as GTSNPN and CDR2 as SVGIG (reference sequence). The CDR3 loop spans 14 amino acids. CDR3 nucleotides: TGTGCCTGGATTGGCGGGAGTATCGGAGAGACCCAGTACTTC. It yields the protein CAWIGGSIGETQYF.

This clone is a singleton in its sample. This chain joins TRBV4-2 and TRBJ2-3; 12 nucleotides line up with TRBD2. The CDR3 covers 16 residues. V gave up 6 bases and J gave up 0 bases; unmatched junction bases: 4. CDR1 is LGHNA, CDR2 YNFKEQ, per germline. The CDR3 loop reads CASRRTSGTSTDTQYF. The CDR3 DNA follows: TGTGCCAGCAGAAGGACTAGCGGGACCAGCACAGATACGCAGTATTTT.

This clone showed up just a few times. The rearrangement joins TRBV7-9 to TRBJ2-1; TRBD1 is a possible D gene (7 bases). CDR1 and CDR2 from the germline V gene are SEHNR and FQNEAQ (reference sequence). V was cut by 5 bases and J by 5 bases, with 19 bases left in between. The CDR3 sequence is 16 residues long. The CDR3 DNA is TGTGCCAGCAGCCTCCACAGGGGACTGACAAACAATGAGCAGTTCTTC. It is translated as CASSLHRGLTNNEQFF.

This clone was observed a few times. The rearrangement joins TRBV4-2 to TRBJ2-2; 7 bases line up with TRBD1. V shed 1 base, J shed 1 base, and the junction held 0 bases outside the gene matches. This CDR3 is built from 15 residues. Germline-derived CDR1 and CDR2 are LGHNA and YNFKEQ. CDR3 DNA: TGTGCCAGCAGCCAAGGGACAGGGAACACCGGGGAGCTGTTTTTT. Residues: CASSQGTGNTGELFF.

The V and J genes are TRBV10-3 and TRBJ2-1; 8 positions match TRBD1. The CDR3 consists of 13 residues. V was pared by 7 bases and J by 6 bases, with 5 bases of the junction left unmatched. The germline V gene encodes CDR1 ENHRY and CDR2 SYGVKD. The CDR3 DNA reads TGTGCCATCACCTTCGGACAGGGCAATGAGCAGTTCTTC. It is translated as CAITFGQGNEQFF.

The CDR3 sequence: CAISESGQGEKLFF. The DNA of the CDR3 is TGTGCCATCAGTGAGTCTGGACAGGGGGAAAAACTGTTTTTT. This chain joins TRBV10-3 and TRBJ1-4; 9 nucleotides match TRBD1. Germline V gives CDR1 ENHRY, CDR2 SYGVKD. CDR3 length equals 14 residues. After removal of 0 bases from V and 8 bases from J, the junction contained 1 base not matched to a gene.

The V call is TRBV19, the J call TRBJ2-2; 11 bases are a match to TRBD1. The CDR3 extends over 15 amino acids. Trimming at V came to 7 bases and at J to 4 bases, leaving 5 bases not matched to a gene. Germline V gives CDR1 LNHDA, CDR2 SQIVND (reference sequence). Written as DNA, the CDR3 is TGTGCCAGTAACGTCGGGACAGGGGGCACCGGGGAGCTGTTTTTT. Its protein product is CASNVGTGGTGELFF.

On this clone: This may arise from a read error, as a much more abundant clone is one base away. This rearrangement joins TRBV5-4 to TRBJ2-1; TRBD2 agrees at 9 bases. Germline lookup yields CDR1 SGHNT and CDR2 YYREEE (reference sequence). CDR3 length: 15 amino acids. With V trimmed by 0 bases and J by 4 bases, 2 bases remained unmatched. This CDR3 reads CASSLGLAEYNEQFF. The DNA of the CDR3 is TGTGCCAGCAGCTTGGGACTAGCGGAATACAATGAGCAGTTCTTC.

The count of this clone is one. The V call is TRBV6-6, the J call TRBJ1-2; TRBD1 agrees at 8 bases. The germline V gene encodes CDR1 MNHNY and CDR2 SVGAGI (reference sequence). CDR3 length: 15 amino acids. V lost 1 base to trimming and J lost 1 base; unmatched junction nucleotides: 2. CDR3 nucleotides: TGTGCCAGCAGTTACTACGGACAGGGTAACTATGGCTACACCTTC. The encoded protein is CASSYYGQGNYGYTF.

The chain has TRBV29-1 and TRBJ2-3, with a tentative D call TRBD1 (5 bases). Trimming pared 1 base from V and 4 bases from J, leaving 15 bases between. The CDR3 runs to 15 residues. CDR1 and CDR2 (germline): SQVTM, ANQGSEA. The CDR3 is CSVEGGLGAADTQYF. CDR3 sequence (DNA): TGCAGCGTTGAAGGAGGTCTAGGGGCGGCAGATACGCAGTATTTT.

V is TRBV28 and J is TRBJ2-3, with 8 bases matching TRBD1. V dropped 6 bases and J dropped 5; count of bases not matched to a gene: 4. The V gene's germline CDR1 is MDHEN and CDR2 SYDVKM. The CDR3 is made up of 13 amino acids. The CDR3 protein is CASSRTGGDTQYF. In DNA, the CDR3 is TGTGCCAGCAGCCGTACAGGGGGAGATACGCAGTATTTT.

The chain uses TRBV7-9 and TRBJ1-4; tentatively, D is TRBD1 (6 bases). The germline V gene has CDR1 SEHNR and CDR2 FQNEAQ (reference sequence). This CDR3 region has 14 residues. V was shortened by 6 bases and J by 8 bases, with 16 bases between the two germline ends. CDR3 loop: CASRQGEGKEKLFF. The CDR3 coding sequence is TGTGCCAGCAGACAGGGTGAGGGGAAAGAAAAACTGTTTTTT.

The chain carries TRBV11-3 and TRBJ1-1; D might be TRBD1 (5 bases). Germline values: CDR1 SGHNT, CDR2 YENEEA. Trimming removed 0 bases at V and 4 bases at J, with 12 bases between. The CDR3 covers 15 residues. The DNA of the CDR3 is TGTGCCAGCAGCTTAGATGGCGGCAGGGTCACTGAAGCTTTCTTT. Protein sequence: CASSLDGGRVTEAFF. Filled out from reference TRBV11-3 and TRBJ1-1, the complete variable domain reads EAGVVQSPRYKIIEKKQPVAFWCNPISGHNTLYWYLQNLGQGPELLIRYENEEAVDDSQLPKDRFSAERLKGVDSTLKIQPAELGDSAVYLCASSLDGGRVTEAFFGQGTRLTVV.

A remark on this clone: Other DNA variants within this sample encode the same CDR3. The chain couples TRBV2 to TRBJ2-7; 8 nucleotides match TRBD1. The germline CDR1 and CDR2 sequences are SNHLY and FYNNEI. CDR3 length: 13 amino acids. V lost 6 bases to trimming and J lost 10 bases; unmatched junction nucleotides: 11. The CDR3 protein is CASSTGDRLQQYF. The CDR3 DNA follows: TGTGCCAGCAGCACCGGGGACAGGCTGCAACAGTACTTC.

This clone was observed once. This sequence joins TRBV28 and TRBJ1-4; 7 bases fit TRBD1. Trimming took 8 bases from V and 7 from J; bases not matched to a gene: 13. CDR1 is MDHEN and CDR2 is SYDVKM in the germline V gene. The CDR3 length is 15 residues. The CDR3 is CASQSTGRGAEKLFF. Here the CDR3 DNA reads TGTGCCAGCCAATCGACAGGGCGAGGGGCTGAAAAACTGTTTTTT. The full variable domain, completed using reference TRBV28 and TRBJ1-4, is DVKVTQSSRYLVKRTGEKVFLECVQDMDHENMFWYRQDPGLGLRLIYFSYDVKMKEKGDIPEGYSVSREKKERFSLILESASTNQTSMYLCASQSTGRGAEKLFFGSGTQLSVL.

CDR3 bases: TGCAGTGCCTCCCTACTAAATGAGCAGTTCTTC. This encodes CSASLLNEQFF. The gene calls are TRBV20-1 and TRBJ2-1; D remains ambiguous. CDR1 and CDR2 (germline): DFQATT, SNEGSKA (reference sequence). The CDR3 is made up of 11 amino acids. Trimming stripped 6 bases from V and 7 bases from J, with 10 bases between.

The chain combines TRBV5-1 with TRBJ1-3; 8 positions agree with TRBD1. This CDR3 has 16 residues. J was trimmed by 2 bases and V by 4 bases; bases with no gene match: 8. The germline gives CDR1 SGHRS, CDR2 YFSETQ. CDR3 amino acids: CASSVTGDSTGNTIYF. Here the CDR3 DNA reads TGCGCCAGCAGCGTGACAGGGGATTCGACTGGAAACACCATATATTTT.

This rearrangement joins TRBV18 to TRBJ1-5, with D maybe TRBD1 (5 bases). Trimming pared 6 bases from V and 5 bases from J, leaving 20 bases between. CDR3 size: 16 residues. Germline-derived CDR1 and CDR2 are KGHSH and LQKENI. In nucleotides, the CDR3 is TGTGCCAGCTCTTCCGGGACTTCCCTAGGTGATCAGCCCCAGCATTTT. It is translated as CASSSGTSLGDQPQHF.